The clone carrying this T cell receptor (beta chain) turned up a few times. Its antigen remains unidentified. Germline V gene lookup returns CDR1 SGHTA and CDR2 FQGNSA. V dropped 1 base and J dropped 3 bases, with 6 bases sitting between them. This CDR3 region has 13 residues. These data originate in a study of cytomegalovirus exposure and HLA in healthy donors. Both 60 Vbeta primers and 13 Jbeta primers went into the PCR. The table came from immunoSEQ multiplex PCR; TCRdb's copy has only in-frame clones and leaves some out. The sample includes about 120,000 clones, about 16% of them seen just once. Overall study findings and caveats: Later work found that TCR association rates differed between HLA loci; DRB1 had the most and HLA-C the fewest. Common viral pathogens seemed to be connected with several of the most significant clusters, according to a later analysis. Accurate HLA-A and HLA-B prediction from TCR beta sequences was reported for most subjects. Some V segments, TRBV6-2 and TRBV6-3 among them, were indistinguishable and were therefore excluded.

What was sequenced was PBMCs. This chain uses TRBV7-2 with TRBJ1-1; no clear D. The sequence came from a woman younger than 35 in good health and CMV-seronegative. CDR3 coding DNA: TGTGCCAGCAGCTTAGGTTATGACACTGAAGCTTTCTTT. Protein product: CASSLGYDTEAFF.